This TCR beta chain came from a study of Graves' ophthalmopathy and Graves' hyperthyroidism. Study-level findings and limits: The model predicted ophthalmopathy progression with about 71% sensitivity and less than 80% specificity.

CDR1 and CDR2 from the germline V gene are DFQATT and SNEGSKA (reference sequence). Trimming took 0 bases from V and 5 from J; bases not matched to a gene: 6. The CDR3 runs 15 residues. This clonotype was counted ten times or more. Its cognate antigen is unknown. The sequenced template was RNA, covering the TCR beta CDR3 region. A first-round RT-PCR used HTBI primers, followed by a second-round multiplex PCR. TCRdb used MiXCR to reprocess the multiplex PCR reads, holding one entry per CDR3 protein. In the table there are 600,000 to 650,000 distinct CDR3 sequences, around a fifth of which are singletons. PBMCs stemmed from approximately 10 ml of fresh peripheral blood.

The receptor was derived from a woman in her late teens or twenties with stable Graves' hyperthyroidism. Some clones in this sample may be carry-over from other donors' samples. Source material: peripheral blood. The chain recombines TRBV20-1 with TRBJ2-5; 10 bases map to TRBD2. DNA of the CDR3: TGCAGTGCTAGAGAGGCTAGCGGGAGTGGGGAGACCCAGTACTTC. Translated, it gives CSAREASGSGETQYF.